The 29 T cell receptor beta chains given below trace back to one sample, sequenced in a study of Tregs in tolerant kidney transplant recipients. This table comes from immunoSEQ multiplex PCR, and its TCRdb copy is limited to in-frame clones, with some not included. The table shows around 50,000 clones, with around 80% occurring only once. Sequencing was performed on CD4+ T cells from blood. The receptors originated from a human donor in good health.

This clone was picked up a small number of times. The chain employs TRBV6-1 and TRBJ2-5, with D unresolved. This CDR3 has 11 residues. Per the germline V gene, CDR1 is MNHNS and CDR2 is SASEGT. Trimming took 5 bases from V and 2 from J, leaving 3 bases between them. CDR3 coding DNA: TGTGCCAGCAGTTCACAAGAGACCCAGTACTTC. It codes for CASSSQETQYF.

Here the CDR3 DNA reads TGCGCCAGCAGCACCGGGAGGGCCTCAGAAGAGACCCAGTACTTC. Translating it yields CASSTGRASEETQYF. The J gene is TRBJ2-5, the V gene TRBV5-1, with TRBD2 matching over 8 bases. The germline gives CDR1 SGHRS, CDR2 YFSETQ. Unmatched junction bases numbered 8, after V lost 4 bases and J lost 3 bases. This CDR3 has 15 amino acids.

This sequence joins TRBV19 and TRBJ1-3; 7 bases map to TRBD1. V lost 6 bases and J lost 0; bases outside the gene matches: 8. The CDR3 spans 16 residues. Germline lookup yields CDR1 LNHDA and CDR2 SQIVND (reference sequence). The CDR3 DNA follows: TGTGCCAGTAGCAGACAGGGATCCTTCTCTGGAAACACCATATATTTT. Its protein is CASSRQGSFSGNTIYF.

The V call is TRBV5-1, the J call TRBJ1-2; 7 bases match TRBD1. The trim removed 3 bases at V and 8 bases at J, leaving 13 bases unmatched. Germline V gene data show CDR1 as SGHRS and CDR2 as YFSETQ. The CDR3 is made up of 15 amino acids. The CDR3 DNA follows: TGCGCCAGCAGCTACTATGACAGGGCTCCTTTGGGCTACACCTTC. Its protein is CASSYYDRAPLGYTF.

A few counts support this clone. The CDR3 protein is CASSHPGGAYEQYF. The CDR3 DNA reads TGCGCCAGCAGCCATCCCGGGGGGGCCTACGAGCAGTACTTC. J is TRBJ2-7 and V is TRBV4-1, with 8 bases fitting TRBD2. Trimming at V came to 3 bases and at J to 2 bases, leaving 3 bases not matched to a gene. The CDR3 loop spans 14 amino acids. Germline V CDR1 and CDR2: MGHRA, YSYEKL.

In this sample, this clone turned up once. This rearrangement joins TRBV19 to TRBJ2-6; unclear D gene. The CDR3 sequence is 14 residues long. The germline gives CDR1 LNHDA, CDR2 SQIVND (reference sequence). V lost 5 bases and J lost 0, with 5 bases in between. This chain's CDR3 is CASSLYSGANVLTF. For the CDR3, the DNA is TGTGCCAGTAGTCTGTACTCTGGGGCCAACGTCCTGACTTTC.

In this sample, this clone turned up once. CDR3 residues: CASSQVTQGEQYF. The CDR3 DNA follows: TGTGCCAGCAGCCAAGTGACCCAGGGGGAGCAGTACTTC. V usage is TRBV4-2 and J usage is TRBJ2-7; maybe TRBD1 (6 bases). The ends were cut back, 1 base at V and 7 bases at J, with 11 bases in the middle. The CDR3 loop spans 13 amino acids. Germline V gene lookup returns CDR1 LGHNA and CDR2 YNFKEQ.

Here the CDR3 reads CASSLEGEPTDTQYF. CDR3 in DNA: TGTGCCAGCAGCTTGGAGGGAGAGCCCACAGATACGCAGTATTTT. The rearrangement links TRBV11-3 to TRBJ2-3; tentatively, D is TRBD2 (6 bases). V was clipped by 3 bases and J by 2 bases, with 12 bases between them. In germline, CDR1 is SGHNT, CDR2 YENEEA. The CDR3 is 15 amino acids.

The chain combines TRBV18 with TRBJ1-6; D call uncertain. The V gene's germline CDR1 is KGHSH and CDR2 LQKENI. The V and J ends lost 2 bases and 0 bases respectively, with 14 bases between them. The CDR3 is 18 amino acids. The CDR3 DNA follows: TGTGCCAGCTCACCATATCCATACGGGAGCTCCTATAATTCACCCCTCCACTTT. Protein sequence: CASSPYPYGSSYNSPLHF.

V is TRBV15 and J is TRBJ2-7, with D tentatively TRBD2 (6 bases). The CDR3 sequence is 15 residues long. V dropped 3 bases and J dropped 3 bases, with 15 bases sitting between them. Germline V gene data show CDR1 as LNHNV and CDR2 as YYDKDF (reference sequence). The CDR3: CATSSPRDFIYEQYF. The DNA for the CDR3 is TGTGCCACCAGCAGTCCTCGGGACTTCATCTACGAGCAGTACTTC.

The chain joins TRBV9 to TRBJ2-7; 7 bases align to TRBD1. Germline CDR1 SGDLS, CDR2 YYNGEE. V was clipped by 0 bases and J by 2 bases; unmatched bases: 5. The CDR3 covers 15 residues. The CDR3 DNA reads TGTGCCAGCAGCGTAGATCCAGGGGGAACCTACGAGCAGTACTTC. Residues: CASSVDPGGTYEQYF.

The chain combines TRBV4-1 with TRBJ1-5; D call uncertain. Germline V gene lookup returns CDR1 MGHRA and CDR2 YSYEKL. The CDR3 runs to 15 residues. The ends were cut back, 1 base at V and 7 bases at J, with 14 bases in the middle. The CDR3 sequence: CASSQGTVAEQPQHF. CDR3 nucleotide sequence: TGCGCCAGCAGCCAAGGGACGGTTGCGGAACAGCCCCAGCATTTT.

The CDR3 protein is CASSQVSEGAPNEKLFF. The CDR3 DNA is TGCGCCAGCAGCCAAGTATCTGAGGGGGCGCCTAATGAAAAACTGTTTTTT. The chain recombines TRBV4-3 with TRBJ1-4, with 7 nucleotides matching TRBD1. Trimming at V came to 1 base and at J to 3 bases, leaving 8 bases not matched to a gene. The CDR3 has 17 amino acids. Germline CDR1 LGHNA, CDR2 YSLEER.

The chain uses TRBV7-3 and TRBJ1-1; D unclear. Germline lookup yields CDR1 SGHTA and CDR2 FQGTGA. The CDR3 has 13 residues. Trimming cost V 4 bases and J 1 base, with 7 bases left between them. DNA of the CDR3: TGTGCCAGCAGCTACTCACAGAACACTGAAGCTTTCTTT. Translation gives CASSYSQNTEAFF.

The genes are TRBV6-5 and TRBJ1-5; 10 positions match TRBD1. The CDR3 is 15 residues long. The V and J ends lost 0 bases and 6 bases, in that order; junction bases with no gene match: 2. Germline CDR1 reads MNHEY; CDR2 reads SVGAGI. For the CDR3, the DNA is TGTGCCAGCAGTTACTCATGGACAGGGGGTCAGCCCCAGCATTTT. This sequence encodes CASSYSWTGGQPQHF.

The J gene is TRBJ1-5, the V gene TRBV6-6; no firm D call. The CDR3 contains 14 residues. Trimming removed 8 bases at V and 0 bases at J, with 11 bases between. Germline CDR1 MNHNY, CDR2 SVGAGI (reference sequence). CDR3 bases: TGTGCCAGCCAAGGTGGCGGTAGCAATCAGCCCCAGCATTTT. It is translated as CASQGGGSNQPQHF.

This chain joins TRBV2 and TRBJ2-1; the D gene is possibly TRBD2 (6 bases). Germline V gene data show CDR1 as SNHLY and CDR2 as FYNNEI. This CDR3 spans 15 amino acids. The ends were cut back, 8 bases at V and 2 bases at J, with 16 bases in the middle. CDR3 nucleotide sequence: TGTGCCAGCGTAGCGGAAGGGGCCGCCTACAATGAGCAGTTCTTC. Translation: CASVAEGAAYNEQFF.

Comments on this clone: One end of the junction does not line up with germline, which may come from a read error. V is TRBV7-7 and J is TRBJ1-2, with 9 positions matching TRBD1. This CDR3 region has 16 residues. Germline V gene sequence: CDR1 SSHAT, CDR2 FNYEAQ (reference sequence). CDR3 sequence: CASSLTRVGQGYGYTF. The DNA of the CDR3 is TGTGCTAGCAGCCTCACACGAGTCGGACAGGGGTATGGCTACACCTTC.

The chain is built from TRBV10-3 and TRBJ1-1; D perhaps matches TRBD1 (6 bases). Trimming took 6 bases from V and 0 from J, leaving 20 bases between them. Germline loops: CDR1 ENHRY, CDR2 SYGVKD. The CDR3 spans 17 residues. The CDR3: CAIRRGTPALLNTEAFF. CDR3 nucleotides: TGTGCCATCAGGAGGGGGACCCCAGCCCTTTTGAACACTGAAGCTTTCTTT.

The CDR3 DNA sequence: TGTGCCTGGAGTGTACAGTCAGGGAATCAGCCCCAGCATTTT. It yields the protein CAWSVQSGNQPQHF. The chain combines TRBV30 with TRBJ1-5, with D perhaps TRBD1 (5 bases). Trimming took off 0 bases at V and 4 bases at J, with 10 bases between the two ends. Germline CDR1 reads GTSNPN; CDR2 reads SVGIG (reference sequence). The CDR3 is 14 amino acids.

This rearrangement joins TRBV15 to TRBJ2-3, with D uncertain. In germline, CDR1 is LNHNV, CDR2 YYDKDF (reference sequence). This CDR3 is built from 15 residues. V was clipped by 3 bases and J by 1 base, with 11 bases between them. The chain's CDR3 is CATSSQKSGTDTQYF. CDR3 DNA: TGTGCCACCAGCAGTCAGAAATCGGGCACAGATACGCAGTATTTT.

J is TRBJ1-1 and V is TRBV7-9, with 8 bases matching TRBD1. Germline trimming cut 3 bases from V and 0 bases from J; bases unmatched to any gene: 6. The V gene's germline CDR1 is SEHNR and CDR2 FQNEAQ (reference sequence). The CDR3 is made up of 16 amino acids. As DNA, the CDR3 is TGTGCCAGCAGCTTCGACAGGGGTTGGATGAACACTGAAGCTTTCTTT. Translating it yields CASSFDRGWMNTEAFF. Complete variable domain (other parts from reference TRBV7-9 and TRBJ1-1): DTGVSQNPRHKITKRGQNVTFRCDPISEHNRLYWYRQTLGQGPEFLTYFQNEAQLEKSRLLSDRFSAERPKGSFSTLEIQRTEQGDSAMYLCASSFDRGWMNTEAFFGQGTRLTVV.

CDR3 nucleotides: TGTGCCAGTAGTGGGGGGGCCTGGGAGACCCAGTACTTC. Encoded protein: CASSGGAWETQYF. J is TRBJ2-5 and V is TRBV19, with D perhaps TRBD2 (7 bases). Germline V gene data show CDR1 as LNHDA and CDR2 as SQIVND (reference sequence). Trimming took 5 bases from V and 5 from J, leaving 12 bases between them. The CDR3 has 13 amino acids.

This chain links TRBV30 with TRBJ1-6, with unresolved D. This CDR3 is 12 amino acids long. Between the trimmed V and J ends, which lost 4 bases and 7 bases, there was a span of 8 bases. CDR1 is GTSNPN and CDR2 is SVGIG in the germline V gene (reference sequence). In DNA form, the CDR3 reads TGTGCCTGGACCGCCGGCAATTCACCCCTCCACTTT. It encodes CAWTAGNSPLHF.

This chain uses TRBV19 with TRBJ2-1; no clear D gene. Trimming cost V 2 bases and J 9 bases, with 8 bases left between them. This CDR3 comprises 12 residues. From germline, CDR1 is LNHDA and CDR2 SQIVND (reference sequence). This chain's CDR3 is CASSIYATEQFF. The CDR3 DNA follows: TGTGCCAGTAGTATATACGCGACTGAGCAGTTCTTC.

V usage is TRBV6-6 and J usage is TRBJ1-3; weak D call: TRBD1 (5 bases). Trimming cost V 2 bases and J 10 bases, with 12 bases left between them. Germline V gene data show CDR1 as MNHNY and CDR2 as SVGAGI (reference sequence). The CDR3 consists of 13 residues. CDR3 in amino acids: CASSYDGARTIYF. The DNA for the CDR3 is TGTGCCAGCAGTTACGACGGGGCCCGAACCATATATTTT.

V usage is TRBV7-6 and J usage is TRBJ2-1; D is perhaps TRBD2 (6 bases). This CDR3 comprises 17 residues. Deletions cut 4 bases from V and 0 bases from J, with 16 bases between. Per the germline V gene, CDR1 is SGHVS and CDR2 is FNYEAQ. CDR3 coding DNA: TGTGCCAGCAGCTCCCTTCTGCGGGGAAGCTCCTACAATGAGCAGTTCTTC. Its protein product is CASSSLLRGSSYNEQFF.

This chain joins TRBV7-2 and TRBJ2-5; unclear D gene. Germline V lookup: CDR1 SGHTA, CDR2 FQGNSA. V lost 5 bases and J 5 bases, leaving 12 bases between the germline ends. CDR3 length equals 13 residues. CDR3 in DNA: TGTGCCAGCAGCCCGAGCCATCTGGAGACCCAGTACTTC. Protein: CASSPSHLETQYF. The variable domain in full, completed from reference TRBV7-2 and TRBJ2-5, reads GAGVSQSPSNKVTEKGKDVELRCDPISGHTALYWYRQSLGQGLEFLIYFQGNSAPDKSGLPSDRFSAERTGGSVSTLTIQRTQQEDSAVYLCASSPSHLETQYFGPGTRLLVL.

The chain recombines TRBV2 with TRBJ2-7; no clear D. This CDR3 is built from 11 residues. The ends were cut back, 4 bases at V and 4 bases at J, with 5 bases in the middle. Per the germline V gene, CDR1 is SNHLY and CDR2 is FYNNEI. The CDR3 coding sequence is TGTGCCAGCAGTGCGATGTACGAGCAGTACTTC. This translates into CASSAMYEQYF. The full variable domain, rest sourced from reference TRBV2 and TRBJ2-7, is EPEVTQTPSHQVTQMGQEVILRCVPISNHLYFYWYRQILGQKVEFLVSFYNNEISEKSEIFDDQFSVERPDGSNFTLKIRSTKLEDSAMYFCASSAMYEQYFGPGTRLTVT.